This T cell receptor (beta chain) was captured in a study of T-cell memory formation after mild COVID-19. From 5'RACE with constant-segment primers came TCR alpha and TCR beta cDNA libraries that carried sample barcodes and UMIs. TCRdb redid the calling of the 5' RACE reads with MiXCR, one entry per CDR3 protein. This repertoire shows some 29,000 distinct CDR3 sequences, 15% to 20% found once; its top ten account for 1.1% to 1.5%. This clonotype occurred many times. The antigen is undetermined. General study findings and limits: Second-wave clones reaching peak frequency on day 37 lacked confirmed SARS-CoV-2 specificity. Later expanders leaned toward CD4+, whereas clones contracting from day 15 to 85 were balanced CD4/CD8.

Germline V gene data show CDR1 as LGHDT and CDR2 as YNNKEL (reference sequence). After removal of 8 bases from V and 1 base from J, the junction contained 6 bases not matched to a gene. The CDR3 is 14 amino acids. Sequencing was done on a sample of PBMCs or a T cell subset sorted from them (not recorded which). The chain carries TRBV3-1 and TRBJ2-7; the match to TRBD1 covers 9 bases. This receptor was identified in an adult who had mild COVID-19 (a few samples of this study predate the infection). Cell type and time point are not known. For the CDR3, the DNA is TGTGCCAGCTCCAAACAGGGGGCGTCCTACGAGCAGTACTTC. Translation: CASSKQGASYEQYF.